A selection of T cell receptor beta chains follows, all from one sample in a study of shared clonotypes between healthy human individuals. Only in-frame clones appear in the TCRdb table, and some are missing; sequencing was by immunoSEQ multiplex PCR. The sample has over a million clones; under 80% are singletons. The sequencing input was memory CD4+ T cells sorted from blood. Every receptor here comes from a man between 18 and 29 years old in good health. Both conserved end residues are trimmed from each CDR3.

TRBV9,ASSASPNGEKLF
TRBV6-5,ASNPSSSNTEAF
TRBV10-3,AISLGLAVSADTQY
TRBV28,ALGKGQGDYEQY
TRBV6-5,ASSIRPYNSPLH
TRBV27,ASGGQTNTEAF
TRBV5-8,ASSLRGGSPLH
TRBV6-5,ASFAANYGYT
TRBV5-6,ASSLYIQGVSTDTQY
TRBV7-2,ASSSTRTSPRADTQY
TRBV2,ASSERRLGETQY
TRBV7-9,ASSSVLNLNSPLH
TRBV7-8,ASGQGGPEAF
TRBV30,AWSAFRGANGYT
TRBV20-1,SAGIGTQY
TRBV5-1,ASSLALGGYQETQY
TRBV10-3,AIRTDRGTEAF
TRBV6-5,ASIPSGTSFYEQY
TRBV5-1,ASSFLGASNTGELF
TRBV5-5,ASSLNGDTEAF
TRBV7-2,ASSLGGQGRKEQF
TRBV15,ATSIQGHNEKLF
TRBV4-1,ASSPGQNLNEKLF
TRBV11-2,ASSQDRASSEAF
TRBV11-2,ASSFGEAGSAF
TRBV19,ASSFQGEETQY
TRBV6-6,ASSPFRGTYEQY
TRBV10-3,AISESGGISGANVLT
TRBV28,ASSLSGAEAKNIQY
TRBV27,ASSLGSGKGRYQPQH
TRBV5-1,ASSWDDPVLAF
TRBV6-1,ASSPGSSYEQY
TRBV10-3,AISTGLSTDTQY